The 17 T cell receptor beta chains listed next were all sequenced from one sample in a study of beta chain features in type 1 diabetes. Study-wide points: Patients with Type 1 diabetes showed moderately but significantly shorter TCRB CDR3s in all four CD4+ subsets.

As every portion of the isolated RNA was reverse transcribed, the sequencing read expressed TCRB transcripts. The data were produced by immunoSEQ multiplex PCR, yet TCRdb's version contains in-frame clones alone and is incomplete. The repertoire holds about 240,000 clones, with about 14% as singletons. What these receptors recognize is not known. Sequencing used naive CD4+ T cells from blood. These receptor sequences come from a man aged 25-45 years with type 1 diabetes.

V gene TRBV29-1 combines with J gene TRBJ1-1; tentatively, D is TRBD1 (5 bases). The germline CDR1 and CDR2 sequences are SQVTM and ANQGSEA. V lost 2 bases to trimming and J lost 0 bases, with 19 bases between them. The CDR3 covers 17 residues. The CDR3 loop is CSVERGLNMGLNTEAFF. The CDR3 DNA reads as TGCAGCGTTGAAAGGGGACTGAACATGGGATTGAACACTGAAGCTTTCTTT.

This chain joins TRBV9 and TRBJ2-3, with 12 nucleotides matching TRBD2. CDR3 length equals 17 residues. The J segment lost 3 bases and the V segment lost 2 bases, leaving 7 bases of the junction unmatched. Germline-derived CDR1 and CDR2 are SGDLS and YYNGEE. For the CDR3, the DNA is TGTGCCAGCAGCGTCGTTTCCGGACTAGCGGGGACAGATACGCAGTATTTT. Amino acids: CASSVVSGLAGTDTQYF.

About this clone: Other DNA sequences from this sample encode an identical CDR3 as well. This chain uses TRBV4-1 with TRBJ2-1, with 11 positions matching TRBD2. V lost 3 bases, J lost 4 bases, and 5 bases stayed unmatched. CDR3 size: 16 residues. Per the germline V gene, CDR1 is MGHRA and CDR2 is YSYEKL. The CDR3 spells CASSQPGTSGYNEQFF. CDR3 coding DNA: TGCGCCAGCAGCCAGCCCGGGACTAGCGGTTACAATGAGCAGTTCTTC.

The CDR3 DNA reads as TGTGCCAGCAGCCCCCGGGGGGGACGTACAGGGGTCTACAATGAGCAGTTCTTC. Its translation: CASSPRGGRTGVYNEQFF. This sequence joins TRBV7-9 and TRBJ2-1, with TRBD2 as a possible D gene (8 bases). CDR1 and CDR2 from the germline V gene are SEHNR and FQNEAQ (reference sequence). The CDR3 totals 18 residues. The V end lost 5 bases, the J end lost 3 bases, and 23 bases lay between the germline ends.

This clone was observed a handful of times. This sequence joins TRBV9 and TRBJ2-5; 9 bases line up with TRBD1. The CDR3 has 14 amino acids. V lost 5 bases to trimming and J lost 4 bases; unmatched junction nucleotides: 6. Germline CDR1 SGDLS, CDR2 YYNGEE. The CDR3 DNA sequence: TGTGCCAGCAGTTCAATGGGACAGGGAGAGACCCAGTACTTC. Translating gives CASSSMGQGETQYF.

The J gene is TRBJ2-7, the V gene TRBV29-1, with a tentative D call TRBD2 (6 bases). V lost 1 base and J lost 7, with 17 bases in between. CDR1 and CDR2 (germline): SQVTM, ANQGSEA. The CDR3 loop spans 14 amino acids. The CDR3 nucleotides read TGCAGCGTTGAAGGGGGTTTGGACTATGGGGAGCAGTACTTC. Translation gives CSVEGGLDYGEQYF.

The rearrangement links TRBV9 to TRBJ1-1, with D tentatively TRBD1 (5 bases). The germline gives CDR1 SGDLS, CDR2 YYNGEE. The CDR3 is 14 amino acids. Trimming left V 7 bases short and J 3 bases short, with 16 bases between. DNA of the CDR3: TGTGCCAGCGGACCTTTGACAGAATACACTGAAGCTTTCTTT. It specifies CASGPLTEYTEAFF.

This clone was found a few times. V and J are TRBV30 and TRBJ2-1; possibly TRBD2 for D (7 bases). The V end was cut by 4 bases, the J end by 7 bases, with 17 bases between. Germline V gene data show CDR1 as GTSNPN and CDR2 as SVGIG (reference sequence). This CDR3 spans 14 amino acids. CDR3 amino acids: CAWITGRGLNEQFF. The CDR3 DNA reads as TGTGCCTGGATCACAGGGCGGGGGTTGAATGAGCAGTTCTTC.

This clone appeared a few times. The same CDR3 is also encoded by other DNA sequences in this sample. This rearrangement joins TRBV5-1 to TRBJ2-7; 11 bases are a match to TRBD1. Germline CDR1 reads SGHRS; CDR2 reads YFSETQ. CDR3 length: 14 amino acids. The J segment lost 3 bases and the V segment lost 4 bases, leaving 3 bases of the junction unmatched. The CDR3 here is CASSLGQGGYEQYF. The CDR3 region has the DNA TGCGCCAGCAGCCTGGGACAGGGGGGCTACGAGCAGTACTTC.

This sequence joins TRBV11-3 and TRBJ2-7; 7 bases are shared with TRBD1. The germline gives CDR1 SGHNT, CDR2 YENEEA. The CDR3 length is 14 residues. The J segment lost 12 bases and the V segment lost 5 bases, leaving 16 bases of the junction unmatched. Written as DNA, the CDR3 is TGTGCCAGCAGCCAGGAAAGGACAGGAAACTGGAGGTACTTC. Translated, it gives CASSQERTGNWRYF.

This clone came up a few times. The CDR3 reads CASSTGHQNTEAFF. The CDR3 bases are TGTGCCAGCAGCACGGGACACCAGAACACTGAAGCTTTCTTT. This chain links TRBV5-6 with TRBJ1-1, with D tentatively TRBD1 (6 bases). The CDR3 runs 14 residues. The V and J ends lost 4 bases and 1 base respectively, with 11 bases between them. The germline V gene has CDR1 SGHDT and CDR2 YYEEEE.

The V gene is TRBV30, the J gene TRBJ2-3; TRBD2 might be the D (6 bases). The CDR3 length is 14 residues. V was cut by 0 bases and J by 5 bases, with 12 bases left in between. Germline CDR1 reads GTSNPN; CDR2 reads SVGIG (reference sequence). In nucleotides, the CDR3 is TGTGCCTGGAGTGTACCGGGGACTGGAGATACGCAGTATTTT. It specifies CAWSVPGTGDTQYF.

Worth noting for this clone: At one end, the junction sequence differs from germline, possibly due to a read error. The chain uses TRBV18 and TRBJ2-3, with 8 bases matching TRBD2. Germline-derived CDR1 and CDR2 are KGHSH and LQKENI. The CDR3 totals 14 residues. The CDR3 spells CASSPLNDGRGARF. The CDR3 DNA sequence: TGTGCCAGCTCACCACTCAACGACGGGAGGGGGGCCCGTTTT.

This clone appeared a few times. The gene calls are TRBV5-6 and TRBJ2-3, with D possibly TRBD2 on 5 matching bases. Germline assignment: CDR1 SGHDT and CDR2 YYEEEE. The germline V and J ends were trimmed by 4 bases and 4 bases, with 16 bases remaining between them. The CDR3 loop spans 15 amino acids. The CDR3 is CASSPRRGSADTQYF. The CDR3 bases are TGTGCCAGCAGCCCCCGAAGAGGGTCAGCAGATACGCAGTATTTT.

This clone came up a few times. V gene TRBV18 combines with J gene TRBJ2-3, with TRBD1 as a possible D gene (5 bases). Germline V gives CDR1 KGHSH, CDR2 LQKENI. V was clipped by 1 base and J by 0 bases, with 5 bases between them. The CDR3 contains 14 residues. CDR3 amino acids: CASSPQGSTDTQYF. The DNA of the CDR3 is TGTGCCAGCTCACCACAGGGGAGCACAGATACGCAGTATTTT.

This clone came up a few times. The CDR3 DNA sequence: TGTGCCAGCAGCCAAAGAGGGACAGGCTCCTACAATGAGCAGTTCTTC. Translation: CASSQRGTGSYNEQFF. The chain carries TRBV14 and TRBJ2-1, with 8 bases lining up with TRBD1. From germline, CDR1 is SGHDN and CDR2 FVKESK. The CDR3 contains 16 residues. Trimming at V came to 2 bases and at J to 0 bases, leaving 3 bases not matched to a gene.

The chain is built from TRBV9 and TRBJ2-7; possibly TRBD1 for D (7 bases). CDR1 and CDR2 (germline): SGDLS, YYNGEE. CDR3 length equals 14 residues. The V and J ends lost 3 bases and 3 bases respectively, with 13 bases between them. The CDR3: CASSAGQGGYEQYF. The CDR3 DNA follows: TGTGCCAGCAGCGCCGGCCAGGGGGGCTACGAGCAGTACTTC.